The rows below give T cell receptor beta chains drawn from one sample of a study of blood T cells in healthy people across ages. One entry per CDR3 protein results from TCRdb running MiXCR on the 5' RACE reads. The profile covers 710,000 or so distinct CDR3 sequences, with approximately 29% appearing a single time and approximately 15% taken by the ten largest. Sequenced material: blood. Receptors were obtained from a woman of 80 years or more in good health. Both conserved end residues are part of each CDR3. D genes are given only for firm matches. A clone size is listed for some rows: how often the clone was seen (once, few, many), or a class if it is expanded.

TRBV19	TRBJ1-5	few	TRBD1	CASSNDRGLQPQHF	TGTGCCAGTAGTAACGACAGGGGGCTTCAGCCCCAGCATTTT
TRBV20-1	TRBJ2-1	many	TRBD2	CSARPTNPGLAGGPLYNEQFF	TGCAGTGCTAGACCTACTAATCCGGGACTAGCGGGGGGGCCCCTCTACAATGAGCAGTTCTTC
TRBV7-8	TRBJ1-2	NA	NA	CASSPPGGVGYTF	TGTGCCAGCAGCCCCCCAGGCGGGGTGGGCTACACCTTC
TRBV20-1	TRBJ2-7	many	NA	CSAPPQGAEQYF	TGCAGTGCGCCACCACAGGGTGCCGAGCAGTACTTC
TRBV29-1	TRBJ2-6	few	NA	CSASGVGANVLTF	TGCAGCGCCTCAGGGGTAGGGGCCAACGTCCTGACTTTC
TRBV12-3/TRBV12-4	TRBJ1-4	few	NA	CASTRLGLRPNEKLFF	TGTGCCAGCACCCGTTTGGGCCTTCGGCCTAATGAAAAACTGTTTTTT
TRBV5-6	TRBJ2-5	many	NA	CASSSPGTQETQYF	TGTGCCAGCAGCTCCCCCGGTACCCAAGAGACCCAGTACTTC
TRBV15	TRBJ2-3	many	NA	CATSRDLPSSSIRDTQYF	TGTGCCACCAGCAGAGATCTTCCGTCTAGTAGCATCAGGGATACGCAGTATTTT
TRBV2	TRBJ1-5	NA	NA	CASSEALRGNHPQHF	TGTGCCAGCAGTGAAGCGCTCAGGGGCAATCATCCCCAGCATTTT
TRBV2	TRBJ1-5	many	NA	CASRRGDNQPQHF	TGTGCCAGTAGGAGGGGGGACAATCAGCCCCAGCATTTT
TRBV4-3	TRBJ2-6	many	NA	CASSQENHISGANVLTF	TGCGCCAGCAGCCAAGAAAATCACATCTCTGGGGCCAACGTCCTGACTTTC
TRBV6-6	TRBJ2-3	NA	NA	CASSSTDGGFRDTQYF	TGTGCCAGCAGTTCAACGGACGGAGGGTTTAGGGATACGCAGTATTTT
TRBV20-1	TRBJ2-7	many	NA	CSALPGGRQEQYF	TGCAGTGCCCTCCCCGGGGGTCGTCAGGAGCAGTACTTC
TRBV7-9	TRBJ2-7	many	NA	CASSFDSIYEQYF	TGTGCCAGCAGCTTCGACAGCATCTACGAGCAGTACTTC
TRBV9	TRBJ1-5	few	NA	CASSVEHGQPQHF	TGTGCCAGCAGCGTAGAACATGGGCAGCCCCAGCATTTT
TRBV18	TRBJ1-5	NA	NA	CASSPGGGTSQPQHF	TGTGCCAGCTCACCAGGTGGGGGTACAAGTCAGCCCCAGCATTTT
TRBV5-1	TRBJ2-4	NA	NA	CASSSGLASENIQYF	TGCGCCAGCAGCTCAGGCTTAGCGTCCGAAAACATTCAGTACTTC
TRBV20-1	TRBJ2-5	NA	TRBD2	CSVASGREETQYF	TGCAGTGTAGCAAGCGGGAGGGAAGAGACCCAGTACTTC
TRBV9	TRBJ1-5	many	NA	CASSVGSGFQPQHF	TGTGCCAGCAGCGTAGGATCGGGGTTTCAGCCCCAGCATTTT
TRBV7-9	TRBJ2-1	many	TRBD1	CASSTSGTGSNEQFF	TGTGCCAGCAGCACCTCCGGGACAGGGAGCAATGAGCAGTTCTTC
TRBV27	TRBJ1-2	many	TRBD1	CATRRDRDYGYTF	TGTGCCACCCGCCGGGACAGGGACTATGGCTACACCTTC
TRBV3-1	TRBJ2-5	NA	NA	CASSQRSGRETQYF	TGTGCCAGCAGCCAGCGCTCGGGCCGAGAGACCCAGTACTTC
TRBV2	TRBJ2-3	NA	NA	CASTTRGSTDTQYF	TGTGCCAGCACGACAAGGGGTAGCACAGATACGCAGTATTTT